The 19 T cell receptor beta chains in this list originate from one sample, sequenced in a study of shared clonotypes between healthy human individuals. Assay: immunoSEQ multiplex PCR; the TCRdb copy retains only in-frame clones and omits some. Among 2,500,000 or so clones, approximately 90% were seen once, and the ten largest hold roughly 0.15%. The sample comprised naive CD4+ T cells sorted from blood. The sample's subset: CD45RA+ positively selected. The source of these receptors is a man aged 18 to 30 in good health.

The chain joins TRBV11-2 to TRBJ2-7, with unresolved D. CDR3 length: 13 residues. The germline CDR1 and CDR2 sequences are SGHAT and FQNNGV. Trimming stripped 10 bases from V and 5 bases from J, with 18 bases between. The CDR3 DNA is TGTGCCATCAGATCCTTAGAGCCCGACGAGCAGTACTTC. Residues: CAIRSLEPDEQYF.

The chain recombines TRBV7-8 with TRBJ2-1, with D hard to call. The CDR3 consists of 16 residues. The V gene lost 5 bases and the J gene lost 6 bases, with 20 bases spanning the gap. CDR1 and CDR2 (germline): SGHVS, FQNEAQ. CDR3 sequence reads: CASSPTGPGQRNEQFF. Here the CDR3 DNA reads TGTGCCAGCAGCCCCACGGGTCCCGGGCAACGCAATGAGCAGTTCTTC.

For the CDR3, the DNA is TGTGCCAGCAGTTATTCCGACAGGGACTACGAGCAGTACTTC. This translates into CASSYSDRDYEQYF. The V gene is TRBV6-5, the J gene TRBJ2-7, with 7 bases lining up with TRBD1. CDR3 length equals 14 residues. Germline V gives CDR1 MNHEY, CDR2 SVGAGI. V lost 3 bases to trimming and J lost 3 bases; unmatched junction nucleotides: 5.

The V and J genes are TRBV9 and TRBJ2-7; TRBD2 is a possible D gene (7 bases). The V and J ends lost 4 bases and 3 bases respectively, with 17 bases between them. Per germline, CDR1 SGDLS and CDR2 YYNGEE. There are 15 residues in the CDR3. The CDR3 here is CASSISAGALYEQYF. As DNA, the CDR3 is TGTGCCAGCAGCATATCGGCGGGGGCCCTCTACGAGCAGTACTTC.

This clone was recorded a few times. The chain links TRBV6-5 to TRBJ1-2, with no clear D. Germline assignment: CDR1 MNHEY and CDR2 SVGAGI. V gave up 6 bases and J gave up 7 bases, with 18 bases separating them. CDR3 size: 14 residues. This CDR3 is CASSSDPRESGYTF. CDR3 DNA: TGTGCCAGCAGCAGTGACCCAAGGGAATCTGGCTACACCTTC.

The chain's CDR3 is CASDPPQDRVLVGYNSPLHF. In nucleotides, the CDR3 is TGTGCCAGCGACCCTCCTCAGGACAGGGTCCTCGTAGGGTATAATTCACCCCTCCACTTT. V usage is TRBV21-1 and J usage is TRBJ1-6; TRBD1 is taken as the D call from the table, unchecked against the DNA. TRBV21-1 has pseudogene status. The CDR3 totals 20 residues.

The chain links TRBV30 to TRBJ2-1; TRBD2 matches at 11 bases. J was trimmed by 8 bases and V by 4 bases; bases with no gene match: 1. Germline CDR1 and CDR2: GTSNPN and SVGIG (reference sequence). The length of the CDR3 is 12 residues. CDR3 in amino acids: CAWISGGDEQFF. The CDR3 coding sequence is TGTGCCTGGATTAGCGGGGGGGATGAGCAGTTCTTC.

Note on this clone: The same CDR3 also results from other DNA sequences found in this sample. The V gene is TRBV5-1, the J gene TRBJ1-5; D call uncertain. The V gene's germline CDR1 is SGHRS and CDR2 YFSETQ. The CDR3 is 14 residues long. V lost 0 bases and J lost 7, with 11 bases in between. CDR3 residues: CASSLEGSGQPQHF. The DNA for the CDR3 is TGCGCCAGCAGCTTGGAAGGGTCCGGACAGCCCCAGCATTTT.

This chain connects TRBV7-6 to TRBJ1-1, with 7 bases that match TRBD1. The CDR3 consists of 15 residues. Per the germline V gene, CDR1 is SGHVS and CDR2 is FNYEAQ. V was clipped by 0 bases and J by 2 bases; unmatched bases: 3. For the CDR3, the DNA is TGTGCCAGCAGCTTAGCTGGACAGGCAAACACTGAAGCTTTCTTT. Amino acid sequence: CASSLAGQANTEAFF.

The V call is TRBV30, the J call TRBJ1-5; D is possibly TRBD1 (6 bases). Trimming shortened V by 8 bases and J by 2 bases, and 13 bases separated the two germline ends. CDR1 GTSNPN and CDR2 SVGIG come from the germline V gene (reference sequence). The length of the CDR3 is 13 residues. In DNA form, the CDR3 reads TGTGCCCAGGGGACTTACCGCAATCAGCCCCAGCATTTT. Protein sequence: CAQGTYRNQPQHF.

V gene TRBV4-1 combines with J gene TRBJ2-1; 11 bases are shared with TRBD2. The length of the CDR3 is 15 residues. Trimming took 1 base from V and 9 from J; bases not matched to a gene: 5. Germline CDR1 MGHRA, CDR2 YSYEKL. The CDR3 reads CASSQATSGVFEQFF. CDR3 DNA sequence: TGCGCCAGCAGCCAAGCGACTAGCGGGGTCTTTGAGCAGTTCTTC.

This clone was detected only once. This chain connects TRBV10-3 to TRBJ2-7; D uncertain. Germline V gene data show CDR1 as ENHRY and CDR2 as SYGVKD. Trimming left V 3 bases short and J 6 bases short, with 9 bases between. This CDR3 spans 12 amino acids. For the CDR3, the DNA is TGTGCCATCAGTGATAGTGATTTCGAGCAGTACTTC. Its protein product is CAISDSDFEQYF.

This clone occurred once. The chain couples TRBV25-1 to TRBJ1-2; weak D call: TRBD1 (5 bases). V was pared by 5 bases and J by 1 base, with 17 bases between. Germline CDR1 MGHDK, CDR2 SYGVNS. The CDR3 loop spans 16 amino acids. The CDR3 region has the DNA TGTGCCAGCAGTACTCTAGACAGCGCCCTTAACTATGGCTACACCTTC. Amino acid sequence: CASSTLDSALNYGYTF.

The J gene is TRBJ1-2, the V gene TRBV28; D ambiguous. With 6 bases removed from V and 7 bases from J, the gap between germline ends came to 15 bases. The CDR3 runs 13 residues. Germline values: CDR1 MDHEN, CDR2 SYDVKM. The CDR3 DNA reads as TGTGCCAGCAGCCCTGGGAGCAGAAGTGGCTACACCTTC. Translated: CASSPGSRSGYTF.

This chain joins TRBV19 and TRBJ1-3; D ambiguous. There are 16 residues in the CDR3. The ends were cut back, 5 bases at V and 0 bases at J, with 14 bases in the middle. CDR1 is LNHDA and CDR2 is SQIVND in the germline V gene (reference sequence). The CDR3 sequence: CASSLEGSFSGNTIYF. In DNA form, the CDR3 reads TGTGCCAGTAGTCTCGAGGGATCCTTCTCTGGAAACACCATATATTTT.

The genes are TRBV15 and TRBJ2-2, with D possibly TRBD1 on 5 matching bases. The CDR3 runs to 16 residues. The V gene's germline CDR1 is LNHNV and CDR2 YYDKDF (reference sequence). With 0 bases removed from V and 1 base from J, the gap between germline ends came to 9 bases. The CDR3 sequence: CATSRDRQGNTGELFF. The DNA of the CDR3 is TGTGCCACCAGCAGAGATCGCCAGGGGAACACCGGGGAGCTGTTTTTT.

The chain employs TRBV19 and TRBJ2-7; 7 bases agree with TRBD1. The V gene's germline CDR1 is LNHDA and CDR2 SQIVND (reference sequence). CDR3 length equals 16 residues. After removal of 3 bases from V and 2 bases from J, the junction contained 10 bases not matched to a gene. CDR3 amino acids: CASSIFRGGRPYEQYF. In DNA, the CDR3 is TGTGCCAGTAGTATTTTTCGAGGGGGCCGGCCCTACGAGCAGTACTTC.

The chain is built from TRBV5-1 and TRBJ2-3, with unresolved D. Trimming cost V 1 base and J 4 bases, with 7 bases left between them. This CDR3 region has 13 residues. The germline CDR1 and CDR2 sequences are SGHRS and YFSETQ. This chain's CDR3 is CASSLFSADTQYF. CDR3 coding DNA: TGCGCCAGCAGCTTGTTTAGTGCAGATACGCAGTATTTT.

The gene calls are TRBV6-6 and TRBJ2-7, with D possibly TRBD2 on 7 matching bases. Germline lookup yields CDR1 MNHNY and CDR2 SVGAGI (reference sequence). The ends were cut back, 8 bases at V and 0 bases at J, with 11 bases in the middle. The CDR3 contains 13 residues. This chain's CDR3 is CASGGAPSYEQYF. The CDR3 nucleotides are TGTGCCAGCGGGGGGGCGCCCTCCTACGAGCAGTACTTC.